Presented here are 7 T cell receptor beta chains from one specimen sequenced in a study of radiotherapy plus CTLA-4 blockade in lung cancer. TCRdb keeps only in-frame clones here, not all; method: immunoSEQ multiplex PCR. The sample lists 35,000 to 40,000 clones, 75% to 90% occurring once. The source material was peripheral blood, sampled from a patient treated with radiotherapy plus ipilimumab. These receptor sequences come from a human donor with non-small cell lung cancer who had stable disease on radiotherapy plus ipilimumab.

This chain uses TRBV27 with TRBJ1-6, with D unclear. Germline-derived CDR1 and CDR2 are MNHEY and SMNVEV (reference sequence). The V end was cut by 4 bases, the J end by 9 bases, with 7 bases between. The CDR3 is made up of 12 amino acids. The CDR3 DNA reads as TGTGCCAGCAGTTCGACTGGTTCACCCCTCCACTTT. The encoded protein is CASSSTGSPLHF.

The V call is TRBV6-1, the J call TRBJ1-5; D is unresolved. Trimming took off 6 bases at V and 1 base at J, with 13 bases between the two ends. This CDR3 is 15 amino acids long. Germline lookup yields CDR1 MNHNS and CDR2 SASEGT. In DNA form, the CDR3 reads TGTGCCAGCAGCGCACCGACATCAAGCAATCAGCCCCAGCATTTT. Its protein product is CASSAPTSSNQPQHF.

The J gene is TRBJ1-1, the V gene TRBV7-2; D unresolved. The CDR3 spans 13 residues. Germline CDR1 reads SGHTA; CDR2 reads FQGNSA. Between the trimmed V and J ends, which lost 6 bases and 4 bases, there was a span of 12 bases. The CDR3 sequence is CASRAWVATEAFF. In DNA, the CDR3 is TGTGCCAGCAGAGCGTGGGTGGCCACTGAAGCTTTCTTT. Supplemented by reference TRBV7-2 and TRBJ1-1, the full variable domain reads GAGVSQSPSNKVTEKGKDVELRCDPISGHTALYWYRQSLGQGLEFLIYFQGNSAPDKSGLPSDRFSAERTGGSVSTLTIQRTQQEDSAVYLCASRAWVATEAFFGQGTRLTVV.

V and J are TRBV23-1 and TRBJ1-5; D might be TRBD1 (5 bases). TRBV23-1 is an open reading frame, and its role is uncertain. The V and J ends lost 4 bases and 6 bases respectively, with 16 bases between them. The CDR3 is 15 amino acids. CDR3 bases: TGCGCCAGCAGTCTAGGGCAGGGATTGGGTCAGCCCCAGCATTTT. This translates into CASSLGQGLGQPQHF.

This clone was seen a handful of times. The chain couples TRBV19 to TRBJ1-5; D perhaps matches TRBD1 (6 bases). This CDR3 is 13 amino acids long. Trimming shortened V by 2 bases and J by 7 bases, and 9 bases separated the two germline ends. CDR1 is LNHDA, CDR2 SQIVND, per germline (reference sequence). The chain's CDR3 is CASSISGGQPQHF. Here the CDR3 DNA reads TGTGCCAGTAGTATAAGCGGGGGCCAGCCCCAGCATTTT.

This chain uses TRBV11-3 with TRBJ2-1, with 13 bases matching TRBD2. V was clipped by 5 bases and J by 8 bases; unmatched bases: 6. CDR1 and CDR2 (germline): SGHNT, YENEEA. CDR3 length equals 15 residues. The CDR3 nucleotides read TGTGCCAGCAGCCCGACTAGCGGGAGGACGCATGAGCAGTTCTTC. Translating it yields CASSPTSGRTHEQFF.

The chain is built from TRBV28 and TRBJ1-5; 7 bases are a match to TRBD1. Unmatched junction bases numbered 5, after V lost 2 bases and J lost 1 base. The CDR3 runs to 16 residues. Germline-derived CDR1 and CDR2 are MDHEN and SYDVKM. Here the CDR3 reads CASSLAGGRSNQPQHF. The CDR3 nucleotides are TGTGCCAGCAGTTTAGCAGGGGGACGAAGCAATCAGCCCCAGCATTTT.